This T cell receptor (beta chain) was found in a study of blood T cell repertoires in COVID-19. Study information: Sites across the United States, Italy and Spain contributed samples from acute and convalescent COVID-19. PBMCs, B-cell-depleted T cells, or T cells were the source of the cDNA or gDNA that made up the material.

Per the study methods: Amplified reference gene primers provided the basis for estimating nucleated cell counts. The repertoire was sequenced with immunoSEQ multiplex PCR; TCRdb's copy has only in-frame clones and lacks some. Clone size and V and J calls were adopted from that table, with D and trimming inferred from the DNA. The sample lists just under 150,000 clones; about 92% were seen once. Germline V gene lookup returns CDR1 MNHNS and CDR2 SASEGT. Unmatched junction bases numbered 2, after V lost 0 bases and J lost 0 bases. This CDR3 spans 16 amino acids. Sequencing input: peripheral blood. The rearrangement uses TRBV6-1 and TRBJ2-4; TRBD1 agrees at 7 bases. The TCR comes from a human donor in a cohort sampled during active COVID-19. The CDR3 here is CASSEATGLAKNIQYF. The CDR3 DNA is TGTGCCAGCAGTGAAGCGACAGGGTTAGCCAAAAACATTCAGTACTTC.